The 5 T cell receptor beta chains reported below all come from one sample, sequenced in a study of vaccination and CD4 T cells after COVID-19. An Oncomine TCR Beta short-read assay was used to sequence the DNA from cultured CD4+ T cells. TCRdb recomputed calls from the PCR reads with MiXCR, one row per CDR3 protein. The table has more than 15,000 distinct CDR3 sequences, about 54% seen once; the top ten hold 15% to 20%. The antigens of these receptors remain unknown. The treatment was: approximately nine-day PBMC culture with coronavirus spike peptide pools or control peptides (ViraFEST assay). The specimen was CD4+ T cells from blood, cultured in vitro. Source of these receptors: a human donor who had recovered from COVID-19.

This clonotype was counted a few times. The chain combines TRBV5-1 with TRBJ2-5; D remains ambiguous. This CDR3 contains 13 residues. Trimming cost V 2 bases and J 4 bases, with 9 bases left between them. From germline, CDR1 is SGHRS and CDR2 YFSETQ. This CDR3 reads CASSFDFGETQYF. In nucleotides, the CDR3 is TGCGCCAGCAGCTTTGACTTCGGAGAGACCCAGTACTTC.

This clonotype turned up a few times. V is TRBV6-1 and J is TRBJ2-1, with 8 bases identical to TRBD1. V lost 0 bases and J lost 6; bases outside the gene matches: 4. Germline CDR1 is MNHNS and CDR2 is SASEGT. This CDR3 region has 15 residues. This CDR3 reads CASSEAQGAVNEQFF. Written as DNA, the CDR3 is TGTGCCAGCAGTGAAGCCCAGGGGGCGGTCAATGAGCAGTTCTTC.

J is TRBJ1-2 and V is TRBV20-1, with no clear D. This CDR3 is 13 amino acids long. The V gene lost 0 bases and the J gene lost 6 bases, with 11 bases spanning the gap. Germline V lookup: CDR1 DFQATT, CDR2 SNEGSKA (reference sequence). The CDR3 DNA reads TGCAGTGCTAGAGATCAATGGATTAATGGCTACACCTTC. The encoded protein is CSARDQWINGYTF.

The gene calls are TRBV2 and TRBJ1-2, with D tentatively TRBD1 (6 bases). Germline CDR1 reads SNHLY; CDR2 reads FYNNEI. The V gene lost 11 bases and the J gene lost 8 bases, with 21 bases spanning the gap. The CDR3 is made up of 13 amino acids. The CDR3 loop is CAVGQHRTWGYTF. The CDR3 DNA reads TGTGCCGTTGGACAGCACAGGACGTGGGGCTACACCTTC. Filled out from reference TRBV2 and TRBJ1-2, the complete variable domain reads EPEVTQTPSHQVTQMGQEVILRCVPISNHLYFYWYRQILGQKVEFLVSFYNNEISEKSEIFDDQFSVERPDGSNFTLKIRSTKLEDSAMYFCAVGQHRTWGYTFGSGTRLTVV.

The chain recombines TRBV15 with TRBJ2-7; 8 bases match TRBD2. Per germline, CDR1 LNHNV and CDR2 YYDKDF (reference sequence). J was trimmed by 4 bases and V by 5 bases; bases with no gene match: 4. CDR3 length: 13 amino acids. The CDR3 is CATSGGRNYEQYF. Here the CDR3 DNA reads TGTGCCACCAGCGGCGGGAGGAATTACGAGCAGTACTTC.